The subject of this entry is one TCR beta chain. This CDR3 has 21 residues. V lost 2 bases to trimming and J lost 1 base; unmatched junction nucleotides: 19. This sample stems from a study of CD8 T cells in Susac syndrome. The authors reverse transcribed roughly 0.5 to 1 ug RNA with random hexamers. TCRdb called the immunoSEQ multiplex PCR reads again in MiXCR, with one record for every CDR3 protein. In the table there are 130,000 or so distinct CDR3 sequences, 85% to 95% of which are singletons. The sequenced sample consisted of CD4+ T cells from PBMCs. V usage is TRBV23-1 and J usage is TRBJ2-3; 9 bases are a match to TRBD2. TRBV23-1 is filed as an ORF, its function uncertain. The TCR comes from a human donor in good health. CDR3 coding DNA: TGCGCCAGCAGTCAACGGCGGAGTGATAGCGGGAGAGGGAGCGGCACAGATACGCAGTATTTT. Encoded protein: CASSQRRSDSGRGSGTDTQYF.